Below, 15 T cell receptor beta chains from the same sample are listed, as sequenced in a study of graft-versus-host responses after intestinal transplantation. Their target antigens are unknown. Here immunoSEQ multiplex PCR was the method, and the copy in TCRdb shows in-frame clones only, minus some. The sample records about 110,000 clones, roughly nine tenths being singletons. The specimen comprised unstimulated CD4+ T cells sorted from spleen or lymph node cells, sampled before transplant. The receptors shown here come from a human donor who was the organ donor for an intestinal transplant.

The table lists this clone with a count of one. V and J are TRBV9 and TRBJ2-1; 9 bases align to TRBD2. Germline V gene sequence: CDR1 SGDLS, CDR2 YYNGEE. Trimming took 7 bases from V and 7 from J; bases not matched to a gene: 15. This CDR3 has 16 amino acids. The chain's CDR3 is CASPNRWASGKNEQFF. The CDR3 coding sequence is TGTGCCAGCCCAAATAGGTGGGCTAGCGGGAAGAATGAGCAGTTCTTC.

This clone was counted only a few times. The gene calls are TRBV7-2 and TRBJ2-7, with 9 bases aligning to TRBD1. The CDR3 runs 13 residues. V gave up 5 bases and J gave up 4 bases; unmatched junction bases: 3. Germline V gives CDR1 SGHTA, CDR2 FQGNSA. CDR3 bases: TGTGCCAGCAGCCCCGGGACAGGGTACGAGCAGTACTTC. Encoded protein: CASSPGTGYEQYF.

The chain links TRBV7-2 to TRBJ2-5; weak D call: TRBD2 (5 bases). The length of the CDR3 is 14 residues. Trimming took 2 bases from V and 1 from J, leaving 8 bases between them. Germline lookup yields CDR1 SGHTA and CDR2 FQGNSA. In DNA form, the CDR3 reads TGTGCCAGCAGCTTATTCGGGGTCCAAGAGACCCAGTACTTC. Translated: CASSLFGVQETQYF.

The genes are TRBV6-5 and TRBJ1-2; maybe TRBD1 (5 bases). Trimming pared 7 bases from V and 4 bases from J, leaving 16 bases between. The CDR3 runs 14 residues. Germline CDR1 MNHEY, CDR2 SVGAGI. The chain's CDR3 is CASTSGGIGYGYTF. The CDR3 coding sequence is TGTGCCAGCACCTCGGGGGGGATAGGCTATGGCTACACCTTC.

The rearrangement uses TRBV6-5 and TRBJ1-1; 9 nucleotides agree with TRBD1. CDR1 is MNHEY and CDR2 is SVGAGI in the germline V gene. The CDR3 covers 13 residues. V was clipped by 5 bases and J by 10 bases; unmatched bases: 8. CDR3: CASSRGTGLGAFF. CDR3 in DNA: TGTGCCAGCAGTAGGGGGACAGGGTTAGGAGCTTTCTTT.

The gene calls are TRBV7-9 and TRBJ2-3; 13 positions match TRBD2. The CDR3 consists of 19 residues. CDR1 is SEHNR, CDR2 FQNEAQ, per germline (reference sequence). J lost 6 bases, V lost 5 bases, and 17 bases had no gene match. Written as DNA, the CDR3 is TGTGCCAGCAGCCGGCGGACTAGCGGGAGACTTCATTGGGCGGATACGCAGTATTTT. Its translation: CASSRRTSGRLHWADTQYF.

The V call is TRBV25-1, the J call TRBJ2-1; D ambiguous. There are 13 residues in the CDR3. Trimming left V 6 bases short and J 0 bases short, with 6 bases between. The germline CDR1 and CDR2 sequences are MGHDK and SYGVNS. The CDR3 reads CASRQSSYNEQFF. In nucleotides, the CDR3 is TGTGCCAGCAGACAGAGCTCCTACAATGAGCAGTTCTTC.

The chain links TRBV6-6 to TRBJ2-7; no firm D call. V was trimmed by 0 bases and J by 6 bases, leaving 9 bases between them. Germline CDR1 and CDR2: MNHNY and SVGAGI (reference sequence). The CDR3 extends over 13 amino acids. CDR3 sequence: CASSYSVWLEQYF. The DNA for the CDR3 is TGTGCCAGCAGTTACTCGGTGTGGCTCGAGCAGTACTTC.

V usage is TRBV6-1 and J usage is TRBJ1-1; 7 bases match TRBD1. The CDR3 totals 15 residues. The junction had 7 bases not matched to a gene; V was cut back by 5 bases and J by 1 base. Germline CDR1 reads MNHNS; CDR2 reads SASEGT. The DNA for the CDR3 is TGTGCCAGCAGTACCCAGTGGACAGGGAACACTGAAGCTTTCTTT. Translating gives CASSTQWTGNTEAFF.

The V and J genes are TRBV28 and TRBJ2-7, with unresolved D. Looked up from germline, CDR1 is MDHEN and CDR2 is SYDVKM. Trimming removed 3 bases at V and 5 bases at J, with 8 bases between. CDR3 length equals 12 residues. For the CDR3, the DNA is TGTGCCAGCAGTTTCGAAGTAAACGAGCAGTACTTC. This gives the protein CASSFEVNEQYF.

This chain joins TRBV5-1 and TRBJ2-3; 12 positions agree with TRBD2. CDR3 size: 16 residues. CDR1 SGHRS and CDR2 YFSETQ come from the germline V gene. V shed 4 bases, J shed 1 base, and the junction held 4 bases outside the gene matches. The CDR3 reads CASSQTSGSGTDTQYF. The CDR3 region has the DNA TGCGCCAGCAGCCAGACTAGCGGGAGTGGCACAGATACGCAGTATTTT.

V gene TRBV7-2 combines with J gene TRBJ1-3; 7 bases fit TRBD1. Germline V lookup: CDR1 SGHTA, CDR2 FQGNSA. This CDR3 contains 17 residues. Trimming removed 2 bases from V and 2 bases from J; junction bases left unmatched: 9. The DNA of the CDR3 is TGTGCCAGCAGCTTATTCAGCAGGGGGTGGGCTGGAAACACCATATATTTT. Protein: CASSLFSRGWAGNTIYF.

The CDR3 DNA is TGTGCCAGCAGCACCGGACTAGCGGGAGGGCCGGTGTCCGAAAACATTCAGTACTTC. As protein: CASSTGLAGGPVSENIQYF. V usage is TRBV9 and J usage is TRBJ2-4; 15 bases are a match to TRBD2. CDR3 length equals 19 residues. CDR1 is SGDLS and CDR2 is YYNGEE in the germline V gene. The V gene end was trimmed by 4 bases and the J gene end by 5 bases; junction bases not matched to a gene: 13.

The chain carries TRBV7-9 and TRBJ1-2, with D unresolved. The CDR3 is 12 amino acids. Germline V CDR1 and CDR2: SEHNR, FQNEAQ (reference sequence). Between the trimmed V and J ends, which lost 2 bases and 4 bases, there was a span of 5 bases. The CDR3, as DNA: TGTGCCAGCAGCTTACGGTTCTATGGCTACACCTTC. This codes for CASSLRFYGYTF.

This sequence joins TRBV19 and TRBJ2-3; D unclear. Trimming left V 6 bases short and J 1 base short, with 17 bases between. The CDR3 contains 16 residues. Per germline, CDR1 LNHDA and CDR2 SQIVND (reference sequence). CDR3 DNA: TGTGCCAGTAGGGGAAATATGGGAATAGGCACAGATACGCAGTATTTT. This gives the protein CASRGNMGIGTDTQYF. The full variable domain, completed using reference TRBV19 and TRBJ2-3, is DGGITQSPKYLFRKEGQNVTLSCEQNLNHDAMYWYRQDPGQGLRLIYYSQIVNDFQKGDIAEGYSVSREKKESFPLTVTSAQKNPTAFYLCASRGNMGIGTDTQYFGPGTRLTVL.